The next 18 T cell receptor beta chains were all read from a single sample in a study of brain metastases from non-small cell lung cancer. The assay was immunoSEQ multiplex PCR, and TCRdb's table has in-frame clones only and misses some. The sample consists of 4,500 to 5,000 clones, about 88% of them appearing once. Sequencing was done on a sample of tissue from a brain metastasis. All receptors derive from a donor aged 40 or over with non-small cell lung cancer.

The chain couples TRBV4-2 to TRBJ2-7; D remains ambiguous. Germline-derived CDR1 and CDR2 are LGHNA and YNFKEQ. The CDR3 runs to 14 residues. V was clipped by 0 bases and J by 3 bases, with 9 bases between them. The CDR3 region is CASSQEGPVYEQYF. CDR3 DNA sequence: TGTGCCAGCAGCCAAGAAGGTCCCGTCTACGAGCAGTACTTC.

The chain is built from TRBV18 and TRBJ2-7; TRBD1 might be the D (6 bases). Trimming stripped 0 bases from V and 2 bases from J, with 11 bases between. The germline CDR1 and CDR2 sequences are KGHSH and LQKENI. This CDR3 spans 15 amino acids. CDR3 in DNA: TGTGCCAGCTCACCACCTTCGGGACAAGCCTACGAGCAGTACTTC. Amino acids: CASSPPSGQAYEQYF.

The chain uses TRBV7-9 and TRBJ2-3, with D perhaps matching TRBD1 (6 bases). V was clipped by 6 bases and J by 2 bases, with 9 bases between them. The CDR3 contains 13 residues. Germline V gene data show CDR1 as SEHNR and CDR2 as FQNEAQ (reference sequence). CDR3: CASRWGPTDTQYF. The CDR3, as DNA: TGTGCCAGCAGATGGGGGCCCACAGATACGCAGTATTTT.

This clone is a singleton in its sample. The V gene is TRBV11-3, the J gene TRBJ2-5, with 10 bases identical to TRBD1. V was pared by 5 bases and J by 3 bases, with 3 bases of the junction left unmatched. This CDR3 has 14 amino acids. Germline assignment: CDR1 SGHNT and CDR2 YENEEA. This CDR3 reads CASSPGQGEETQYF. CDR3 bases: TGTGCCAGCAGCCCCGGACAGGGGGAAGAGACCCAGTACTTC. Supplemented by reference TRBV11-3 and TRBJ2-5, the full variable domain reads EAGVVQSPRYKIIEKKQPVAFWCNPISGHNTLYWYLQNLGQGPELLIRYENEEAVDDSQLPKDRFSAERLKGVDSTLKIQPAELGDSAVYLCASSPGQGEETQYFGPGTRLLVL.

This clone was seen a handful of times. The genes are TRBV6-6 and TRBJ2-7; D call uncertain. Deletions cut 6 bases from V and 3 bases from J, with 15 bases between. Germline loops: CDR1 MNHNY, CDR2 SVGAGI (reference sequence). The CDR3 has 14 amino acids. Written as DNA, the CDR3 is TGTGCCAGCAGCCCTGGTCCGGACCGCTACGAGCAGTACTTC. The encoded protein is CASSPGPDRYEQYF.

J is TRBJ2-3 and V is TRBV4-1; 9 bases align to TRBD1. Germline V lookup: CDR1 MGHRA, CDR2 YSYEKL. The trim removed 2 bases at V and 1 base at J, leaving 7 bases unmatched. The CDR3 consists of 17 residues. CDR3 DNA sequence: TGCGCCAGCAGCCAATCAGGGGGACAGGGCCGCACAGATACGCAGTATTTT. This sequence encodes CASSQSGGQGRTDTQYF.

The V and J genes are TRBV6-5 and TRBJ2-2; D possibly matches TRBD1 or TRBD2 (5 bases each). The germline gives CDR1 MNHEY, CDR2 SVGAGI. V was cut by 7 bases and J by 5 bases, with 14 bases left in between. The length of the CDR3 is 14 residues. Written as DNA, the CDR3 is TGTGCCAGCACCCCAAGCTGGGGGACCGGGGAGCTGTTTTTT. Translating gives CASTPSWGTGELFF.

The chain carries TRBV12-5 and TRBJ1-6; the D gene is possibly TRBD1 (6 bases). The CDR3 runs 14 residues. The V gene lost 4 bases and the J gene lost 3 bases, with 7 bases spanning the gap. Germline V gives CDR1 LGHNT, CDR2 FRNRAP. In DNA, the CDR3 is TGTGCTAGTGGTTCGGACAGCTATAATTCACCCCTCCACTTT. This translates into CASGSDSYNSPLHF. Based on the CDR3 plus reference TRBV12-5 and TRBJ1-6, the full variable domain is DARVTQTPRHKVTEMGQEVTMRCQPILGHNTVFWYRQTMMQGLELLAYFRNRAPLDDSGMPKDRFSAEMPDATLATLKIQPSEPRDSAVYFCASGSDSYNSPLHFGNGTRLTVT.

V usage is TRBV7-3 and J usage is TRBJ2-2; 7 bases are a match to TRBD1. Germline loops: CDR1 SGHTA, CDR2 FQGTGA. The CDR3 runs 16 residues. V lost 4 bases to trimming and J lost 3 bases; unmatched junction nucleotides: 8. Written as DNA, the CDR3 is TGTGCCAGCAGCTCTCGACAGGGAAAGGACACCGGGGAGCTGTTTTTT. Its protein product is CASSSRQGKDTGELFF.

To note about this clone: An end of the junction does not agree with germline; a read error may underlie this. The chain joins TRBV5-1 to TRBJ2-6; TRBD1 is a possible D gene (5 bases). The CDR3 has 18 amino acids. Germline V gene sequence: CDR1 SGHRS, CDR2 YFSETQ. The CDR3 coding sequence is TGCGCCAGCAGCTTGGTTGTGGGGCCCAGCTCTAGGGCCAACGTCCTGACTTTC. Translated: CASSLVVGPSSRANVLTF.

The chain couples TRBV6-4 to TRBJ2-5; D possibly corresponds to TRBD1 (5 bases). Germline V gives CDR1 MRHNA, CDR2 SNTAGT. V was cut by 7 bases and J by 9 bases, with 18 bases left in between. This CDR3 is 13 amino acids long. CDR3 bases: TGTGCCAGCAAAGGACACTTCCAGTGGGCCCAGTACTTC. Translating it yields CASKGHFQWAQYF.

This chain's CDR3 is CASSLDSSGNTIYF. The CDR3 DNA is TGTGCCAGCAGCTTAGACAGCTCTGGAAACACCATATATTTT. The V gene is TRBV11-3, the J gene TRBJ1-3, with D unresolved. Looked up from germline, CDR1 is SGHNT and CDR2 is YENEEA. V was clipped by 0 bases and J by 0 bases, with 3 bases between them. This CDR3 is 14 amino acids long. The full variable domain, rest sourced from reference TRBV11-3 and TRBJ1-3, is EAGVVQSPRYKIIEKKQPVAFWCNPISGHNTLYWYLQNLGQGPELLIRYENEEAVDDSQLPKDRFSAERLKGVDSTLKIQPAELGDSAVYLCASSLDSSGNTIYFGEGSWLTVV.

Comment on this clone: One junction end does not reproduce the germline sequence, and a read error may be involved. This CDR3 is CASSLDPGQAMF. The CDR3 bases are TGTGCCAGCAGTTTAGATCCGGGACAGGCAATGTTC. The chain couples TRBV28 to TRBJ1-2; the match to TRBD1 covers 8 bases. The germline V gene has CDR1 MDHEN and CDR2 SYDVKM. This CDR3 is 12 amino acids long.

The chain uses TRBV2 and TRBJ2-7; the D gene is possibly TRBD1 (5 bases). This CDR3 spans 12 amino acids. V lost 6 bases, J lost 6 bases, and 12 bases lay in between. Germline V gene lookup returns CDR1 SNHLY and CDR2 FYNNEI. This CDR3 is CASSSFRVEQYF. The CDR3 DNA is TGTGCCAGCAGCTCCTTCAGGGTCGAGCAGTACTTC.

The chain carries TRBV6-4 and TRBJ2-3, with 10 positions matching TRBD2. CDR3 length: 15 amino acids. Looked up from germline, CDR1 is MRHNA and CDR2 is SNTAGT. V dropped 3 bases and J dropped 6; count of bases not matched to a gene: 6. CDR3 sequence reads: CASSDSSGGPDTQYF. The CDR3 DNA is TGTGCCAGCAGTGATAGTAGCGGGGGGCCTGATACGCAGTATTTT.

The V and J genes are TRBV30 and TRBJ2-3; 12 nucleotides agree with TRBD2. J was trimmed by 5 bases and V by 5 bases; bases with no gene match: 2. CDR3 length: 13 amino acids. Per germline, CDR1 GTSNPN and CDR2 SVGIG (reference sequence). CDR3 nucleotide sequence: TGTGCCTGGGGACTAGCGGGGAGAGATACGCAGTATTTT. Its protein is CAWGLAGRDTQYF.

V is TRBV18 and J is TRBJ2-5; 14 bases line up with TRBD2. The trim removed 5 bases at V and 7 bases at J, leaving 15 bases unmatched. Germline-derived CDR1 and CDR2 are KGHSH and LQKENI. The CDR3 extends over 18 amino acids. Here the CDR3 DNA reads TGTGCCAGCTCATCTCCGACTAGCGGGAGGGCCCGTGGAGCGACCCAGTACTTC. This encodes CASSSPTSGRARGATQYF.

V usage is TRBV29-1 and J usage is TRBJ1-2; tentative D call: TRBD1 (5 bases). V gave up 4 bases and J gave up 8 bases, with 11 bases separating them. Germline CDR1 reads SQVTM; CDR2 reads ANQGSEA. The CDR3 loop spans 11 amino acids. The CDR3 DNA follows: TGCAGCGTTGGGCAGGGAGGAGGCTACACCTTC. This encodes CSVGQGGGYTF.